The clone carrying this T cell receptor (beta chain) was picked up many times. As yet, its antigen is unknown. These data originate in a study of neurological immune-mediated disorders. Findings and limits, study-wide: The most TCR clonal expansion was seen in HTLV-1-associated myelopathy, whereas the least was seen in multiple sclerosis, below the level in healthy controls.

Germline assignment: CDR1 DFQATT and CDR2 SNEGSKA (reference sequence). The V and J ends lost 4 bases and 6 bases, in that order; junction bases with no gene match: 3. The CDR3 totals 12 residues. The cDNA came from 5'RACE with 10-nucleotide random UMIs. The output of every sequencing run, over 180 million TCR-beta sequences, came from 15-18 subjects. TCRdb redid the calling of the 5' RACE reads with MiXCR, one entry per CDR3 protein. The data hold roughly 36,000 distinct CDR3 sequences, with around 7.2% observed a single time. What was sequenced was CD4+ T cells from blood. This receptor was identified in a middle-aged man in good health. The V and J genes are TRBV20-1 and TRBJ2-7, with 10 positions matching TRBD2. The CDR3 nucleotides read TGCAGTGCTACTAGCGGGAGAGGCGAGCAGTACTTC. The encoded protein is CSATSGRGEQYF.